This TCR beta chain was profiled in a study of cytomegalovirus exposure and HLA in healthy donors. Trimming took 3 bases from V and 5 from J, leaving 15 bases between them. This CDR3 spans 15 amino acids. Germline-derived CDR1 and CDR2 are SGHTS and YDEGEE. The PCR ran on 60 Vbeta and 13 Jbeta primers. Using immunoSEQ multiplex PCR, the repertoire was profiled, and TCRdb retains in-frame clones only, with some absent. Of 110,000 to 150,000 clones in the sample, around four fifths were seen once. This sequence joins TRBV5-8 and TRBJ1-5, with D perhaps matching TRBD1 (6 bases). This clonotype was obtained from a male donor in good health and CMV-seronegative. Material for sequencing was PBMCs. The CDR3 loop is CASSYPQGGDQPQHF. CDR3 in DNA: TGTGCCAGCAGCTACCCACAGGGTGGCGATCAGCCCCAGCATTTT.